One and the same sample provided the 21 T cell receptor beta chains below, sequenced in a study of breast tumors, draining lymph nodes, adjacent tissues. Axillary draining lymph nodes of breast cancer patients supplied the node samples. TCRdb re-called the multiplex PCR reads through MiXCR, storing one row per CDR3 protein. Among tens of thousands of distinct CDR3 sequences listed, approximately 30% were seen once. Sequencing was done on a sample of axillary lymph node tissue. The receptors here all came from a female donor with breast cancer. Some clones in this sample may be carry-over from other donors' samples.

This clonotype was found many times. The chain combines TRBV19 with TRBJ2-6; D perhaps matches TRBD1 (5 bases). Germline values: CDR1 LNHDA, CDR2 SQIVND (reference sequence). This CDR3 region has 14 residues. V was trimmed by 1 base and J by 4 bases, leaving 5 bases between them. The CDR3 here is CASSIGQGANVLTF. DNA for the CDR3: TGTGCCAGTAGTATAGGACAGGGGGCCAACGTCCTGACTTTC.

This clonotype occurred once. This is likely a read error, given that the CDR3 carries no conserved phenylalanine or tryptophan at its end. The chain carries TRBV12-3 or TRBV12-4 and TRBJ1-5; D is undetermined. The CDR3 spans 12 residues. Trimming cost V 6 bases and J 9 bases, with 12 bases left between them. The CDR3 loop reads CASSSSNGPQHC. The DNA for the CDR3 is TGTGCCAGCAGCAGCTCGAATGGGCCCCAGCATTGT.

The rearrangement uses TRBV6-2 or TRBV6-3 and TRBJ2-1; the match to TRBD2 covers 15 bases. CDR1 is MNHEY and CDR2 is SVGEGT in the germline V gene. This CDR3 is built from 17 residues. V shed 8 bases and J 2 bases; nucleotides not matched to a gene: 7. CDR3 loop: CASRRTSGGGPYNEQFF. The CDR3 DNA follows: TGTGCCAGCCGGCGGACTAGCGGGGGGGGGCCCTACAATGAGCAGTTCTTC.

This clonotype has ten or more counts. This may be a read error, as it is one base from a much larger clone. V is TRBV5-1 and J is TRBJ2-5; D tentatively fits TRBD1 or TRBD2 (6 bases each). This CDR3 is built from 14 residues. Germline CDR1 and CDR2: SGHRS and YFSETQ. The CDR3 region has the DNA TGCGCCAGCAGGACGGGGGCGACAAAAGACACCCAGTACTTC. Encoded protein: CASRTGATKDTQYF.

This clonotype was detected a few times. A read error may produce the germline difference seen at one junction end. V is TRBV20-1 and J is TRBJ2-4; 7 bases agree with TRBD1. The CDR3 consists of 11 residues. The germline V gene encodes CDR1 DFQATT and CDR2 SNEGSKA (reference sequence). For the CDR3, the DNA is TGCAGTGCCCCAGGACAGGTCTCCCAGTCCTTC. This sequence encodes CSAPGQVSQSF.

This clonotype was counted ten times or more. A read error may account for a junction end that differs from germline. V is TRBV7-2 and J is TRBJ2-7; 7 bases fit TRBD2. This CDR3 contains 16 residues. Per germline, CDR1 SGHTA and CDR2 FQGNSA. CDR3 DNA: TGTGCCAGCAGCCTAGCGGCTAGCGTGGGATCCTACGAGCAGTACTTC. Protein: CASSLAASVGSYEQYF. Full variable domain (outside the CDR3, taken from reference TRBV7-2 and TRBJ2-7): GAGVSQSPSNKVTEKGKDVELRCDPISGHTALYWYRQSLGQGLEFLIYFQGNSAPDKSGLPSDRFSAERTGGSVSTLTIQRTQQEDSAVYLCASSLAASVGSYEQYFGPGTRLTVT.

This clonotype has at least ten counts. V and J are TRBV11-3 and TRBJ2-3; TRBD2 might be the D (6 bases). The CDR3 length is 16 residues. V shed 1 base and J shed 0 bases, with 11 bases lying between them. Per the germline V gene, CDR1 is SGHNT and CDR2 is YENEEA. In DNA form, the CDR3 reads TGTGCCAGCAGCTTAGGAGTAGCGGAAAGCACAGATACGCAGTATTTT. It specifies CASSLGVAESTDTQYF.

The gene calls are TRBV10-3 and TRBJ2-7; 9 bases match TRBD2. V trimming: 6 bases; J trimming: 7 bases; junction bases outside the gene matches: 13. Looked up from germline, CDR1 is ENHRY and CDR2 is SYGVKD. The CDR3 covers 15 residues. The CDR3 protein is CAIRYAQAGGGEQYF. In nucleotides, the CDR3 is TGTGCCATCAGATACGCCCAAGCGGGAGGAGGAGAGCAGTACTTC.

J is TRBJ2-1 and V is TRBV28; 8 bases agree with TRBD2. The CDR3 length is 11 residues. CDR1 is MDHEN and CDR2 is SYDVKM in the germline V gene. In DNA, the CDR3 is TGTTCTTCGGGAGGGCCTGATGAGCAGTTCTTC. It encodes CSSGGPDEQFF.

There are a few counts of this clonotype. A much larger clone is a single base away; this may be a read error. Because it lacks the conserved phenylalanine or tryptophan at the end, this CDR3 is likely a read error. The CDR3 nucleotides read TGTGCCAGCAGCGTAGCTGCCAGGCATGAGCAGTTCTCC. This translates into CASSVAARHEQFS. V usage is TRBV9 and J usage is TRBJ2-1; D remains ambiguous. This CDR3 has 13 residues. Germline CDR1 and CDR2: SGDLS and YYNGEE. Trimming stripped 0 bases from V and 8 bases from J, with 9 bases between.

This clonotype was seen at least ten times. The chain combines TRBV6-5 with TRBJ1-2; maybe TRBD1 (6 bases). CDR3 length: 14 residues. V dropped 1 base and J dropped 2 bases, with 8 bases sitting between them. Germline V CDR1 and CDR2: MNHEY, SVGAGI. CDR3 sequence (DNA): TGTGCCAGCAGTTACTTAGACAGGAACTATGGCTACACCTTC. Residues: CASSYLDRNYGYTF.

This clonotype was recorded at least ten times. The gene calls are TRBV20-1 and TRBJ2-7; a weak D match, TRBD2 (6 bases). With 5 bases removed from V and 6 bases from J, the gap between germline ends came to 20 bases. The CDR3 spans 14 residues. Germline V gene lookup returns CDR1 DFQATT and CDR2 SNEGSKA (reference sequence). The chain's CDR3 is CSAQVGSGASEQYF. CDR3 nucleotides: TGCAGTGCTCAAGTTGGTAGCGGAGCCTCCGAGCAGTACTTC.

This clonotype was observed once. A read error may be the cause here, since a much bigger clone is one base away. The conserved closing phenylalanine or tryptophan is absent in this CDR3, likely reflecting a read error. This rearrangement joins TRBV7-9 to TRBJ1-2; D not certain. Germline lookup yields CDR1 SEHNR and CDR2 FQNEAQ (reference sequence). The CDR3 runs 14 residues. Between the trimmed V and J ends, which lost 1 base and 2 bases, there was a span of 8 bases. This CDR3 reads CASSLVRANYGYTI. The CDR3 region has the DNA TGTGCCAGCAGCTTAGTGCGGGCAAACTATGGCTACACCATC.

Ten or more counts support this clonotype. V usage is TRBV5-8 and J usage is TRBJ2-6; tentatively, D is TRBD1 or TRBD2 (5 bases each). From germline, CDR1 is SGHTS and CDR2 YDEGEE. V dropped 4 bases and J dropped 0 bases, with 11 bases sitting between them. CDR3 length: 16 amino acids. The CDR3 DNA follows: TGTGCCAGCAGCAGGGACGTCCCCTCTGGGGCCAACGTCCTGACTTTC. Its protein product is CASSRDVPSGANVLTF.

The chain joins TRBV7-2 to TRBJ2-7; 7 nucleotides line up with TRBD2. CDR1 is SGHTA, CDR2 FQGNSA, per germline. CDR3 length: 15 residues. V was pared by 0 bases and J by 4 bases, with 6 bases of the junction left unmatched. The CDR3: CASSLAPASGYEQYF. The CDR3 DNA reads TGTGCCAGCAGCTTAGCTCCGGCTAGCGGTTACGAGCAGTACTTC.

This clonotype came up many times. V and J are TRBV6-1 and TRBJ2-1, with 8 bases identical to TRBD1. Germline V gene data show CDR1 as MNHNS and CDR2 as SASEGT. This CDR3 region has 13 residues. With V trimmed by 5 bases and J by 15 bases, 12 bases remained unmatched. The DNA for the CDR3 is TGTGCCAGCAGTCCCGGGACAGGTATCGTTTCGTTCTTC. The encoded protein is CASSPGTGIVSFF.

This clonotype was seen ten or more times. This sequence joins TRBV12-3 or TRBV12-4 and TRBJ2-7; TRBD1 matches at 10 bases. CDR3 length: 16 residues. The trim removed 7 bases at V and 4 bases at J, leaving 13 bases unmatched. CDR3 nucleotide sequence: TGTGCCAGCACAAATATCATAGGGGACAGGGGTTACGAGCAGTACTTC. This encodes CASTNIIGDRGYEQYF.

This clonotype showed up many times. The V gene is TRBV4-1, the J gene TRBJ2-7; 7 positions agree with TRBD2. V trimming: 0 bases; J trimming: 2 bases; junction bases outside the gene matches: 7. The CDR3 is 16 residues long. Germline CDR1 is MGHRA and CDR2 is YSYEKL. The CDR3 sequence is CASSQDLAGVPYEQYF. The CDR3 nucleotides are TGCGCCAGCAGCCAAGACTTGGCGGGAGTTCCCTACGAGCAGTACTTC.

Ten or more counts support this clonotype. The chain links TRBV7-3 to TRBJ2-5, with D uncertain. From germline, CDR1 is SGHTA and CDR2 FQGTGA. This CDR3 spans 13 amino acids. V dropped 3 bases and J dropped 5 bases, with 10 bases sitting between them. Written as DNA, the CDR3 is TGTGCCAGCAGCTTGAACATGAGGGAGACCCAGTACTTC. Protein sequence: CASSLNMRETQYF.

A remark on this clonotype: A much larger clone is a single base away; this may be a read error. The chain recombines TRBV27 with TRBJ2-1; 14 nucleotides match TRBD2. The CDR3 extends over 16 amino acids. Germline CDR1 MNHEY, CDR2 SMNVEV (reference sequence). The chain's CDR3 is CASSTRTSGGYNERFF. The CDR3 DNA sequence: TGTGCCAGCAGTACACGGACTAGCGGGGGGTACAATGAGCGGTTCTTC.

Ten or more counts support this clonotype. The genes are TRBV13 and TRBJ2-5; 8 nucleotides align to TRBD2. In germline, CDR1 is PRHDT, CDR2 FYEKMQ (reference sequence). This CDR3 region has 13 residues. J was trimmed by 5 bases and V by 6 bases; bases with no gene match: 5. CDR3 sequence reads: CASRARGGETQYF. As DNA, the CDR3 is TGTGCCAGCAGGGCTCGGGGGGGGGAGACCCAGTACTTC.